The 25 T cell receptor beta chains presented below share a single source sample, sequenced in a study of beta chain features in type 1 diabetes. Regarding the study as a whole: There was a moderate but significant shortening of TCRB CDR3s in all four CD4+ subsets of Type 1 diabetes patients.

The isolated RNA, all of it, was reverse transcribed, so expressed TCRB transcripts were what got sequenced. Sequenced by immunoSEQ multiplex PCR; TCRdb stores in-frame clones only, minus some. Among about 190,000 clones, approximately 7.8% were seen once, and the ten largest hold about 0.9%. Their antigen targets remain unknown. The sequenced material came from central memory CD4+ T cells from blood. Receptors originate from a woman between 40 and 50 years old with type 1 diabetes.

This clone appeared a few times. The CDR3 DNA reads TGTGCCAGCAGCCCTGCGGTAGACAATCAGCCCCAGCATTTT. Translating gives CASSPAVDNQPQHF. This chain joins TRBV9 and TRBJ1-5; D is unresolved. The CDR3 is 14 amino acids. Germline V gives CDR1 SGDLS, CDR2 YYNGEE. Trimming pared 4 bases from V and 3 bases from J, leaving 11 bases between.

The table lists this clone with a few counts. The V and J genes are TRBV28 and TRBJ2-1; D possibly corresponds to TRBD2 (6 bases). The CDR3 runs 17 residues. Germline CDR1 is MDHEN and CDR2 is SYDVKM. V gave up 5 bases and J gave up 4 bases, with 21 bases separating them. CDR3 DNA sequence: TGTGCCAGCAGTCGGGGGTTCGGGAGATCCACTTACAATGAGCAGTTCTTC. Its protein product is CASSRGFGRSTYNEQFF.

Only a few counts were recorded for this clone. The genes are TRBV5-1 and TRBJ2-1; weak D call: TRBD1 (5 bases). Trimming stripped 4 bases from V and 4 bases from J, with 18 bases between. The CDR3 is 16 residues long. CDR1 and CDR2 (germline): SGHRS, YFSETQ. The CDR3 DNA is TGCGCCAGCAGCCCAGCCCCAGGGCTAGGGTACAATGAGCAGTTCTTC. Its translation: CASSPAPGLGYNEQFF.

This clone occurred many times. This rearrangement joins TRBV30 to TRBJ1-2; D not certain. The length of the CDR3 is 12 residues. Germline CDR1 GTSNPN, CDR2 SVGIG (reference sequence). V was cut by 1 base and J by 4 bases, with 7 bases left in between. CDR3 nucleotides: TGTGCCTGGAGTGCGGGTACCTATGGCTACACCTTC. This codes for CAWSAGTYGYTF.

This clone has only a few counts. V gene TRBV10-3 combines with J gene TRBJ1-1; 7 nucleotides line up with TRBD1. This CDR3 has 13 residues. Trimming at V came to 11 bases and at J to 0 bases, leaving 6 bases not matched to a gene. CDR1 ENHRY and CDR2 SYGVKD come from the germline V gene. CDR3 loop: CAVQGQMNTEAFF. In DNA, the CDR3 is TGTGCCGTCCAGGGACAGATGAACACTGAAGCTTTCTTT.

This clone appeared a few times. The rearrangement links TRBV28 to TRBJ1-2; 8 bases fit TRBD1. CDR1 and CDR2 (germline): MDHEN, SYDVKM. CDR3 length: 14 amino acids. Losses at the gene ends were 7 bases for V and 1 base for J; bases not matched to a gene: 5. The CDR3 loop reads CASTQGAFNYGYTF. CDR3 coding DNA: TGTGCCAGCACTCAGGGGGCCTTTAACTATGGCTACACCTTC.

This clone was picked up a small number of times. This chain joins TRBV30 and TRBJ2-5; no definite D call. CDR3 length: 12 residues. The V and J ends lost 0 bases and 1 base respectively, with 3 bases between them. Germline CDR1 GTSNPN, CDR2 SVGIG (reference sequence). The CDR3 protein is CAWSVLQETQYF. The CDR3 DNA reads TGTGCCTGGAGTGTACTCCAAGAGACCCAGTACTTC.

In this sample, this clone turned up many times. The rearrangement links TRBV29-1 to TRBJ2-1; D perhaps matches TRBD2 (6 bases). Germline CDR1 SQVTM, CDR2 ANQGSEA. Trimming left V 6 bases short and J 2 bases short, with 14 bases between. The length of the CDR3 is 14 residues. The CDR3 sequence is CSVGNGGAYNEQFF. The CDR3 DNA follows: TGCAGCGTCGGGAACGGGGGAGCCTACAATGAGCAGTTCTTC.

This clone was detected ten times or more. The chain recombines TRBV5-1 with TRBJ2-5, with a weak D call TRBD1 (6 bases). V was pared by 2 bases and J by 4 bases, with 15 bases between. Germline loops: CDR1 SGHRS, CDR2 YFSETQ. The CDR3 length is 15 residues. The CDR3 sequence is CASSFRWGPTETQYF. DNA of the CDR3: TGCGCCAGCAGCTTCAGGTGGGGGCCTACAGAGACCCAGTACTTC.

This chain joins TRBV18 and TRBJ2-3, with D possibly TRBD2 on 5 matching bases. Per the germline V gene, CDR1 is KGHSH and CDR2 is LQKENI. Deletions cut 0 bases from V and 0 bases from J, with 10 bases between. The CDR3 is 16 amino acids. CDR3 coding DNA: TGTGCCAGCTCACCACCTAATGGCGGGAGCACAGATACGCAGTATTTT. Translated, it gives CASSPPNGGSTDTQYF.

This clone turned up a few times. J is TRBJ1-5 and V is TRBV9; D possibly corresponds to TRBD1 (5 bases). CDR1 and CDR2 from the germline V gene are SGDLS and YYNGEE. The CDR3 extends over 15 amino acids. V lost 3 bases, J lost 4 bases, and 14 bases lay in between. The CDR3 protein is CASSAGPRGNQPQHF. The CDR3 region has the DNA TGTGCCAGCAGCGCCGGACCCCGGGGGAATCAGCCCCAGCATTTT.

This clone was observed a handful of times. The genes are TRBV4-3 and TRBJ2-1; 12 nucleotides agree with TRBD2. The V segment lost 4 bases and the J segment 1 base; nucleotides outside the gene matches: 11. Per germline, CDR1 LGHNA and CDR2 YSLEER. The CDR3 has 19 amino acids. CDR3 DNA: TGCGCCAGCAGCCCCCGACTAGCGGGAGATCGGGGGTCCTACAATGAGCAGTTCTTC. This codes for CASSPRLAGDRGSYNEQFF.

This clone was observed a handful of times. V gene TRBV19 combines with J gene TRBJ2-2, with 10 bases that match TRBD2. After removal of 0 bases from V and 5 bases from J, the junction contained 3 bases not matched to a gene. Germline CDR1 and CDR2: LNHDA and SQIVND (reference sequence). The CDR3 runs 16 residues. The CDR3 is CASSIDSGRRTGELFF. The CDR3 DNA reads TGTGCCAGTAGTATAGATAGCGGGAGGCGGACCGGGGAGCTGTTTTTT. The whole variable domain, remainder taken from reference TRBV19 and TRBJ2-2, is DGGITQSPKYLFRKEGQNVTLSCEQNLNHDAMYWYRQDPGQGLRLIYYSQIVNDFQKGDIAEGYSVSREKKESFPLTVTSAQKNPTAFYLCASSIDSGRRTGELFFGEGSRLTVL.

The chain is built from TRBV5-8 and TRBJ1-2; D gene uncertain. The germline CDR1 and CDR2 sequences are SGHTS and YDEGEE. V gave up 0 bases and J gave up 5 bases, with 8 bases separating them. This CDR3 contains 13 residues. The CDR3 loop is CASSLVTEYGYTF. CDR3 in DNA: TGTGCCAGCAGCTTGGTGACGGAGTATGGCTACACCTTC. Full variable domain (rest looked up from reference TRBV5-8 and TRBJ1-2): EAGVTQSPTHLIKTRGQQATLRCSPISGHTSVYWYQQALGLGLQFLLWYDEGEERNRGNFPPRFSGRQFPNYSSELNVNALELEDSALYLCASSLVTEYGYTFGSGTRLTVV.

The chain recombines TRBV29-1 with TRBJ1-1, with D tentatively TRBD1 (5 bases). This CDR3 has 13 amino acids. The germline V and J ends were trimmed by 3 bases and 3 bases, with 11 bases remaining between them. Germline CDR1 SQVTM, CDR2 ANQGSEA. The CDR3 nucleotides are TGCAGCGTTGAGGTCGGGGGAGACACTGAAGCTTTCTTT. Protein sequence: CSVEVGGDTEAFF. The full variable domain, its missing parts supplied by reference TRBV29-1 and TRBJ1-1, is SAVISQKPSRDICQRGTSLTIQCQVDSQVTMMFWYRQQPGQSLTLIATANQGSEATYESGFVIDKFPISRPNLTFSTLTVSNMSPEDSSIYLCSVEVGGDTEAFFGQGTRLTVV.

This clone was observed a handful of times. The chain joins TRBV21-1 to TRBJ2-3; TRBD2, as called in the table, went unchecked against the DNA. TRBV21-1 is tagged as a pseudogene. This CDR3 is 18 amino acids long. The CDR3 bases are TGTGCCAGCAGCAAAGTAAGATACGGACTAGCGATGACAGATACGCAGTATTTT. It is translated as CASSKVRYGLAMTDTQYF.

This clone came up a few times. The CDR3 reads CASSLDSGGSPLHF. The CDR3 region has the DNA TGTGCCAGCAGCTTAGATTCAGGTGGTTCACCCCTCCACTTT. The chain is built from TRBV7-2 and TRBJ1-6; no definite D call. The CDR3 spans 14 residues. Trimming took off 1 base at V and 9 bases at J, with 10 bases between the two ends. Germline CDR1 reads SGHTA; CDR2 reads FQGNSA.

V usage is TRBV25-1 and J usage is TRBJ2-6, with 9 nucleotides matching TRBD1. The V and J ends lost 6 bases and 4 bases, in that order; junction bases with no gene match: 10. Germline CDR1 reads MGHDK; CDR2 reads SYGVNS. The CDR3 extends over 17 amino acids. CDR3 bases: TGTGCCAGCAGCCCCGGGACAGGGTATCCAGGGGCCAACGTCCTGACTTTC. The encoded protein is CASSPGTGYPGANVLTF.

The sample holds a few counts of this clone. The rearrangement links TRBV5-1 to TRBJ1-6, with 10 bases lining up with TRBD1. The germline V gene encodes CDR1 SGHRS and CDR2 YFSETQ. CDR3 length equals 15 residues. With V trimmed by 2 bases and J by 5 bases, 1 base remained unmatched. The CDR3 region has the DNA TGCGCCAGCAGCTTCGGGACAGGGGATAATTCACCCCTCCACTTT. This codes for CASSFGTGDNSPLHF.

Regarding this clone: A read error may produce the germline difference seen at one junction end. This chain connects TRBV7-2 to TRBJ2-7; D possibly corresponds to TRBD1 (5 bases). This CDR3 is built from 15 residues. Germline V gives CDR1 SGHTA, CDR2 FQGNSA. The chain's CDR3 is CASTLSTDISYEQYF. The CDR3 region has the DNA TGTGCCAGCACCTTAAGTACGGACATTTCCTACGAGCAGTACTTC.

The chain couples TRBV18 to TRBJ1-5; D gene ambiguous. V lost 2 bases, J lost 4 bases, and 9 bases lay in between. Germline V CDR1 and CDR2: KGHSH, LQKENI. The CDR3 runs 14 residues. The chain's CDR3 is CASSPAAANQPQHF. The CDR3, as DNA: TGTGCCAGCTCACCAGCGGCAGCGAATCAGCCCCAGCATTTT. Drawing the rest from reference TRBV18 and TRBJ1-5, the complete variable domain is NAGVMQNPRHLVRRRGQEARLRCSPMKGHSHVYWYRQLPEEGLKFMVYLQKENIIDESGMPKERFSAEFPKEGPSILRIQQVVRGDSAAYFCASSPAAANQPQHFGDGTRLSIL.

The rearrangement uses TRBV13 and TRBJ1-1; D is undetermined. CDR1 PRHDT and CDR2 FYEKMQ come from the germline V gene (reference sequence). V lost 0 bases and J 8 bases, leaving 10 bases between the germline ends. The CDR3 has 13 residues. Here the CDR3 reads CASSLGRRSEAFF. In DNA, the CDR3 is TGTGCCAGCAGCTTAGGGAGGAGGTCAGAAGCTTTCTTT.

A few counts support this clone. The genes are TRBV6-1 and TRBJ1-5; perhaps TRBD1 as D (6 bases). Looked up from germline, CDR1 is MNHNS and CDR2 is SASEGT. V was pared by 6 bases and J by 2 bases, with 11 bases between. The CDR3 runs to 14 residues. The DNA of the CDR3 is TGTGCCAGCAGACAGGGTTCGGGCAATCAGCCCCAGCATTTT. Its translation: CASRQGSGNQPQHF.

The chain carries TRBV10-3 and TRBJ2-7; D remains ambiguous. Germline-derived CDR1 and CDR2 are ENHRY and SYGVKD. CDR3 length: 12 amino acids. V lost 5 bases to trimming and J lost 1 base, with 6 bases between them. CDR3 coding DNA: TGTGCCATCAGTACCAGATCCTACGAGCAGTACTTC. This translates into CAISTRSYEQYF.

This clone has only a few counts. The rearrangement joins TRBV28 to TRBJ2-1, with 10 bases matching TRBD2. Germline V gene sequence: CDR1 MDHEN, CDR2 SYDVKM. The CDR3 runs to 17 residues. V lost 3 bases, J lost 6 bases, and 11 bases stayed unmatched. The CDR3 region has the DNA TGTGCCAGCAGTTTTAGGAGAAGCGGGAGGGCCGGCAATGAGCAGTTCTTC. Its protein product is CASSFRRSGRAGNEQFF.